This entry lists 32 T cell receptor beta chains sequenced from one sample in a study of CD8+CD57+ T cells in acquired aplastic anemia. Genomic DNA constituted the template upon which TCR beta VDJ and CDR3 profiling was performed. Via MiXCR, TCRdb re-called the reads, giving one row per CDR3 protein. The profile covers about 110,000 distinct CDR3 sequences, with about half appearing a single time and about 32% taken by the ten largest. Sequencing was done on a sample of sorted CD4+, CD8+, or CD8+CD57+ T cells (not recorded which) from PBMCs. Receptors originate from a human donor in good health, serving as a control.

This clonotype was recorded many times. CDR3 loop: CASSLVGIEKLFF. The CDR3 nucleotides read TGTGCCAGCAGCTTGGTTGGCATCGAAAAACTGTTTTTT. The chain uses TRBV5-6 and TRBJ1-4; no definite D call. CDR3 length equals 13 residues. V was pared by 0 bases and J by 8 bases, with 8 bases between. The germline V gene encodes CDR1 SGHDT and CDR2 YYEEEE.

This clonotype was seen at least ten times. The chain has TRBV6-5 and TRBJ2-1; D gene unclear. V dropped 2 bases and J dropped 5 bases, with 7 bases sitting between them. This CDR3 region has 13 residues. The germline V gene encodes CDR1 MNHEY and CDR2 SVGAGI. As DNA, the CDR3 is TGTGCCAGCAGTTACGTCGCGAACAATGAGCAGTTCTTC. Residues: CASSYVANNEQFF.

At least ten counts were recorded for this clonotype. V gene TRBV20-1 combines with J gene TRBJ2-1; 8 positions agree with TRBD2. This CDR3 has 16 residues. V was pared by 5 bases and J by 4 bases, with 13 bases of the junction left unmatched. The germline gives CDR1 DFQATT, CDR2 SNEGSKA (reference sequence). The CDR3 nucleotides read TGCAGTGCTCCCCCCCCTGGGACTAGGCCGTACAATGAGCAGTTCTTC. This codes for CSAPPPGTRPYNEQFF.

This clonotype occurred many times. The V call is TRBV7-2, the J call TRBJ2-7; TRBD2 is a possible D gene (6 bases). Germline CDR1 SGHTA, CDR2 FQGNSA. The CDR3 has 13 amino acids. The V and J ends lost 5 bases and 3 bases respectively, with 11 bases between them. The CDR3 loop reads CASSPGVNYEQYF. CDR3 in DNA: TGTGCCAGCAGCCCGGGGGTGAACTACGAGCAGTACTTC.

This clonotype was recorded a few times. The V and J genes are TRBV29-1 and TRBJ2-7, with 9 bases fitting TRBD1. There are 12 residues in the CDR3. After removal of 6 bases from V and 2 bases from J, the junction contained 2 bases not matched to a gene. Germline lookup yields CDR1 SQVTM and CDR2 ANQGSEA. CDR3 coding DNA: TGCAGCGTCGGGACAGGGACCTACGAGCAGTACTTC. As protein: CSVGTGTYEQYF.

V gene TRBV3-1 combines with J gene TRBJ2-3; D may be TRBD1 (5 bases). The germline V gene has CDR1 LGHDT and CDR2 YNNKEL (reference sequence). V lost 1 base, J lost 0 bases, and 11 bases lay in between. The CDR3 is 16 residues long. The CDR3 sequence is CASSQVRTLSTDTQYF. The CDR3 region has the DNA TGTGCCAGCAGCCAAGTTAGGACATTGAGCACAGATACGCAGTATTTT.

A word on this clonotype: Relative to the germline gene, one junction end is altered; a read error may explain this. This sequence joins TRBV10-2 and TRBJ1-1; no definite D call. The germline V gene encodes CDR1 WSHSY and CDR2 SAAADI. This CDR3 has 14 residues. The CDR3 DNA is TGCGCCAGCAGTGATCTACAGCTGAACGCTGAAGCTTTCTTT. Amino acid sequence: CASSDLQLNAEAFF.

The chain uses TRBV19 and TRBJ1-2; tentatively, D is TRBD1 (5 bases). This CDR3 contains 14 residues. Trimming removed 9 bases from V and 4 bases from J, with 18 bases in between. CDR1 and CDR2 from the germline V gene are LNHDA and SQIVND (reference sequence). CDR3: CASSEDIRGYGYTF. CDR3 DNA: TGTGCCAGCAGTGAAGACATAAGGGGCTATGGCTACACCTTC.

A word on this clonotype: At one of its ends the junction is not consistent with the germline gene, which may arise from a read error. The J gene is TRBJ2-3, the V gene TRBV9, with TRBD2 identical over 7 bases. Germline V gene sequence: CDR1 SGDLS, CDR2 YYNGEE. The CDR3 covers 16 residues. In DNA, the CDR3 is TGTGCCAGCGGCGTAGAGGGGACTACTATCACAGATACACAGTATTTT. Its protein is CASGVEGTTITDTQYF. The full variable domain, with the rest looked up from reference TRBV9 and TRBJ2-3, is DSGVTQTPKHLITATGQRVTLRCSPRSGDLSVYWYQQSLDQGLQFLIQYYNGEERAKGNILERFSAQQFPDLHSELNLSSLELGDSALYFCASGVEGTTITDTQYFGPGTRLTVL.

The chain carries TRBV25-1 and TRBJ2-7, with 10 bases that match TRBD2. With 0 bases clipped from V and 7 bases from J, the junction kept 6 bases outside the gene matches. This CDR3 spans 15 amino acids. In germline, CDR1 is MGHDK, CDR2 SYGVNS. CDR3 DNA: TGTGCCAGCAGTGAATACGGGACTAGCGAGAGGGAGCAGTACTTC. Protein: CASSEYGTSEREQYF.

The chain uses TRBV11-3 and TRBJ1-6; D might be TRBD1 (5 bases). Germline CDR1 reads SGHNT; CDR2 reads YENEEA. The CDR3 contains 14 residues. V lost 3 bases and J lost 7, with 10 bases in between. Written as DNA, the CDR3 is TGTGCCAGCAGCTTGATGCAGGGAAATTCACCCCTCCACTTT. This codes for CASSLMQGNSPLHF.

This clonotype was found a few times. The V call is TRBV27, the J call TRBJ2-5; D is unresolved. CDR3 size: 14 residues. Germline V lookup: CDR1 MNHEY, CDR2 SMNVEV (reference sequence). V was shortened by 0 bases and J by 5 bases, with 10 bases between the two germline ends. The DNA for the CDR3 is TGTGCCAGCAGTTTATCAGCGATGGAGGAGACCCAGTACTTC. Translation gives CASSLSAMEETQYF.

The rearrangement uses TRBV20-1 and TRBJ2-5; D is ambiguous. CDR1 and CDR2 (germline): DFQATT, SNEGSKA (reference sequence). Trimming removed 5 bases from V and 5 bases from J, with 15 bases in between. CDR3 length: 13 residues. In nucleotides, the CDR3 is TGCAGTGCTGGGGTTGGTTATCGGGAGACCCAGTACTTC. Amino acids: CSAGVGYRETQYF.

This rearrangement joins TRBV7-2 to TRBJ2-5; D gene uncertain. Germline CDR1 and CDR2: SGHTA and FQGNSA. The CDR3 runs 13 residues. V was trimmed by 1 base and J by 4 bases, leaving 7 bases between them. For the CDR3, the DNA is TGTGCCAGCAGCTTAGGTCAGGTAGAGACCCAGTACTTC. It translates to CASSLGQVETQYF.

This clonotype came up a few times. This chain joins TRBV4-1 and TRBJ2-5; a possible D gene is TRBD2 (6 bases). Germline values: CDR1 MGHRA, CDR2 YSYEKL. V gave up 4 bases and J gave up 0 bases, with 30 bases separating them. CDR3 size: 21 residues. This chain's CDR3 is CASSPSGGLGGVAQYQETQYF. The CDR3 bases are TGCGCCAGCAGCCCGTCCGGGGGTCTAGGCGGAGTCGCCCAGTACCAAGAGACCCAGTACTTC.

The J gene is TRBJ1-1, the V gene TRBV29-1; TRBD1 aligns across 7 bases. The CDR3 loop spans 13 amino acids. Germline-derived CDR1 and CDR2 are SQVTM and ANQGSEA. V was clipped by 5 bases and J by 7 bases; unmatched bases: 10. CDR3 in amino acids: CSVTNRGGSEAFF. Here the CDR3 DNA reads TGCAGCGTTACAAACAGGGGTGGGAGTGAAGCTTTCTTT.

V and J are TRBV20-1 and TRBJ2-1; maybe TRBD2 (5 bases). The CDR3 has 15 amino acids. The V end lost 4 bases, the J end lost 0 bases, and 13 bases lay between the germline ends. The germline CDR1 and CDR2 sequences are DFQATT and SNEGSKA (reference sequence). The DNA for the CDR3 is TGCAGTGCTACCCTCGGGGATAGCTCCTACAATGAGCAGTTCTTC. It codes for CSATLGDSSYNEQFF.

This clonotype came up many times. CDR3: CASSMRQPDEAFF. CDR3 DNA sequence: TGTGCCAGTAGTATGAGACAGCCAGATGAAGCTTTCTTT. The chain carries TRBV19 and TRBJ1-1; possibly TRBD1 for D (5 bases). This CDR3 is built from 13 residues. Per the germline V gene, CDR1 is LNHDA and CDR2 is SQIVND (reference sequence). The V end lost 3 bases, the J end lost 7 bases, and 12 bases lay between the germline ends.

CDR3 coding DNA: TGTGCCAGTACCATGGGACTGAACACTGAAGCTTTCTTT. This sequence encodes CASTMGLNTEAFF. This chain joins TRBV19 and TRBJ1-1; tentatively, D is TRBD1 (5 bases). Germline V gene data show CDR1 as LNHDA and CDR2 as SQIVND (reference sequence). The CDR3 covers 13 residues. V dropped 7 bases and J dropped 0 bases, with 9 bases sitting between them.

This clonotype came up many times. V is TRBV12-3 or TRBV12-4 and J is TRBJ1-5; D unclear. This CDR3 is 14 amino acids long. V lost 3 bases and J 5 bases, leaving 11 bases between the germline ends. In DNA, the CDR3 is TGTGCCAGCAGTTTCGGCAGCGGAGATCAGCCCCAGCATTTT. Its translation: CASSFGSGDQPQHF.

This chain connects TRBV5-1 to TRBJ2-5, with D tentatively TRBD1 (5 bases). Germline loops: CDR1 SGHRS, CDR2 YFSETQ. The ends were cut back, 0 bases at V and 11 bases at J, with 17 bases in the middle. The CDR3 runs to 14 residues. CDR3 DNA: TGCGCCAGCAGCTTGGGGGCAGGGTGGTATGAGCAGTACTTC. Its protein product is CASSLGAGWYEQYF.

The chain joins TRBV7-9 to TRBJ1-4; D ambiguous. CDR1 and CDR2 from the germline V gene are SEHNR and FQNEAQ (reference sequence). The CDR3 is 15 amino acids. The V end lost 5 bases, the J end lost 7 bases, and 17 bases lay between the germline ends. As DNA, the CDR3 is TGTGCCAGCAGCCCCGGCCCTTCTGGGAGTGAAAAACTGTTTTTT. Protein sequence: CASSPGPSGSEKLFF. The full variable domain, rest sourced from reference TRBV7-9 and TRBJ1-4, is DTGVSQNPRHKITKRGQNVTFRCDPISEHNRLYWYRQTLGQGPEFLTYFQNEAQLEKSRLLSDRFSAERPKGSFSTLEIQRTEQGDSAMYLCASSPGPSGSEKLFFGSGTQLSVL.

V is TRBV10-3 and J is TRBJ2-7, with D possibly matching TRBD2 (7 bases). The CDR3 runs 14 residues. V was pared by 2 bases and J by 5 bases, with 13 bases between. In germline, CDR1 is ENHRY, CDR2 SYGVKD. This chain's CDR3 is CAISEPRGDNEQYF. The CDR3 nucleotides read TGTGCCATCAGTGAGCCCCGGGGGGACAACGAGCAGTACTTC.

This clonotype appeared once. The chain joins TRBV29-1 to TRBJ1-1; TRBD1 matches 9 bases. Germline CDR1 SQVTM, CDR2 ANQGSEA. This CDR3 comprises 14 residues. The junction had 7 bases not matched to a gene; V was cut back by 4 bases and J by 4 bases. The CDR3 loop reads CSVGGTGFVTEAFF. In DNA form, the CDR3 reads TGCAGCGTTGGGGGGACAGGGTTCGTCACTGAAGCTTTCTTT.

This clonotype was seen ten or more times. This chain connects TRBV20-1 to TRBJ2-7; D gene uncertain. The CDR3 extends over 12 amino acids. Trimming pared 5 bases from V and 0 bases from J, leaving 8 bases between. Germline CDR1 is DFQATT and CDR2 is SNEGSKA (reference sequence). The chain's CDR3 is CSASTASYEQYF. The CDR3 coding sequence is TGCAGTGCTTCGACTGCCTCCTACGAGCAGTACTTC.

This clonotype has just a few counts. As DNA, the CDR3 is TGTGCCACCAGTGATACCAGGGTGGCGTATGGCTACACCTTC. It encodes CATSDTRVAYGYTF. This chain connects TRBV24-1 to TRBJ1-2; D is possibly TRBD1 (5 bases). The length of the CDR3 is 14 residues. Trimming shortened V by 3 bases and J by 5 bases, and 12 bases separated the two germline ends. Germline CDR1 reads KGHDR; CDR2 reads SFDVKD.

The CDR3 sequence: CASSSRQGGSPLHF. CDR3 DNA: TGTGCCAGCAGTTCGCGGCAGGGAGGTTCACCCCTCCACTTT. This chain links TRBV12-3 or TRBV12-4 with TRBJ1-6; weak D call: TRBD1 (5 bases). V lost 4 bases and J lost 9, with 13 bases in between. This CDR3 is 14 amino acids long.

This clonotype was counted at least ten times. As DNA, the CDR3 is TGTGCCAGCAGCCAAGAGATGAAAGGCACTGAAGCTTTCTTT. It codes for CASSQEMKGTEAFF. This chain joins TRBV4-2 and TRBJ1-1; D unresolved. The V gene's germline CDR1 is LGHNA and CDR2 YNFKEQ. V lost 0 bases and J 4 bases, leaving 9 bases between the germline ends. The CDR3 has 14 amino acids.

This clonotype was seen a handful of times. One end of the junction fails to match germline, which may point to a read error. This chain's CDR3 is CASSQASTSGEQHF. CDR3 in DNA: TGTGCCAGCAGCCAAGCCTCTACTAGCGGCGAGCAGCACTTC. This sequence joins TRBV4-2 and TRBJ2-7; the match to TRBD2 covers 8 bases. The CDR3 contains 14 residues. Germline CDR1 reads LGHNA; CDR2 reads YNFKEQ.

The V call is TRBV29-1, the J call TRBJ2-6; TRBD1 matches at 9 bases. The junction had 1 base not matched to a gene; V was cut back by 3 bases and J by 1 base. This CDR3 has 15 residues. Germline V gene sequence: CDR1 SQVTM, CDR2 ANQGSEA. As DNA, the CDR3 is TGCAGCGTTGAGGACAGGGGATCTGGGGCCAACGTCCTGACTTTC. Translating it yields CSVEDRGSGANVLTF. The full variable domain, its missing parts supplied by reference TRBV29-1 and TRBJ2-6, is SAVISQKPSRDICQRGTSLTIQCQVDSQVTMMFWYRQQPGQSLTLIATANQGSEATYESGFVIDKFPISRPNLTFSTLTVSNMSPEDSSIYLCSVEDRGSGANVLTFGAGSRLTVL.

The rearrangement links TRBV2 to TRBJ2-7; D might be TRBD1 (6 bases). The CDR3 is 15 residues long. Trimming stripped 6 bases from V and 0 bases from J, with 15 bases between. Germline V CDR1 and CDR2: SNHLY, FYNNEI. The CDR3 reads CASREQGFLSYEQYF. The DNA of the CDR3 is TGTGCCAGCAGAGAACAGGGTTTCCTCTCCTACGAGCAGTACTTC.

Details on this clonotype: A much more abundant neighbour one base away suggests this may be a read error. The chain uses TRBV4-1 and TRBJ1-1; no definite D call. V was pared by 1 base and J by 4 bases, with 7 bases between. The CDR3 contains 13 residues. The germline CDR1 and CDR2 sequences are MGHRA and YSYEKL. This chain's CDR3 is CASSQGSPTEAFF. The CDR3 region has the DNA TGCGCCAGCAGCCAAGGTTCACCCACTGAAGCTTTCTTT.